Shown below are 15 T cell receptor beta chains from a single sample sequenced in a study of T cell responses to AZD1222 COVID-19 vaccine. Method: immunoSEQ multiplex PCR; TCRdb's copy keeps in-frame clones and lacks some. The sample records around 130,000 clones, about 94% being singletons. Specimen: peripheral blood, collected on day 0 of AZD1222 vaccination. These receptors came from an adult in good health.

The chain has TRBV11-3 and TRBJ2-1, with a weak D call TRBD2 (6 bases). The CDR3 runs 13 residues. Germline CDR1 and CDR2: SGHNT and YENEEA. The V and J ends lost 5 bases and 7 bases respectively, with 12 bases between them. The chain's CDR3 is CASSGRSGNEQFF. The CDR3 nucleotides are TGTGCCAGCAGCGGACGGAGCGGGAATGAGCAGTTCTTC.

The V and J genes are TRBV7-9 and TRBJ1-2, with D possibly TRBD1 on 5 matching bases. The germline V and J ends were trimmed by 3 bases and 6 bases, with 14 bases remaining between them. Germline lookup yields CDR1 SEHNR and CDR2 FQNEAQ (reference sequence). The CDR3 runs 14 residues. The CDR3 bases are TGTGCCAGCAGCTTTCCCGGGACCGATAATGGCTACACCTTC. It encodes CASSFPGTDNGYTF.

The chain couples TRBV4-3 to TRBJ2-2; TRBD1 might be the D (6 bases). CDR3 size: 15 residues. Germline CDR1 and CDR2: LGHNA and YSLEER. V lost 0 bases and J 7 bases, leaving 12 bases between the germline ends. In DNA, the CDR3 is TGCGCCAGCAGCCAAGACTGGGGGCGCGGCGGGGAGCTGTTTTTT. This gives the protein CASSQDWGRGGELFF.

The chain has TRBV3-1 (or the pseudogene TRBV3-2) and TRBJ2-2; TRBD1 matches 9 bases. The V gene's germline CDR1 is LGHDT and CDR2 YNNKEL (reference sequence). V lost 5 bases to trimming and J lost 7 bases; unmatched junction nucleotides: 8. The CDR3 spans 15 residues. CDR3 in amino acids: CASSNRGRIVGELFF. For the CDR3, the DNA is TGTGCCAGCAGCAACAGGGGGCGGATAGTCGGGGAGCTGTTTTTT.

The CDR3 DNA is TGTGCCAGCAGCTGGGGACAGGGGGCGATTGTGCAGTACTTC. Its translation is CASSWGQGAIVQYF. V and J are TRBV7-8 and TRBJ2-7, with 12 positions matching TRBD1. The CDR3 runs to 14 residues. V lost 4 bases, J lost 9 bases, and 7 bases stayed unmatched. CDR1 is SGHVS, CDR2 FQNEAQ, per germline.

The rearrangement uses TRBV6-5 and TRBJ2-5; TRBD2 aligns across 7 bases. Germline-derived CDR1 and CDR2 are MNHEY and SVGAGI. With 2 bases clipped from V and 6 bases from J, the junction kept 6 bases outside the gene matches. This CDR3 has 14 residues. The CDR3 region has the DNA TGTGCCAGCAGTTACGCGGGGGATTTCCAGACCCAGTACTTC. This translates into CASSYAGDFQTQYF.

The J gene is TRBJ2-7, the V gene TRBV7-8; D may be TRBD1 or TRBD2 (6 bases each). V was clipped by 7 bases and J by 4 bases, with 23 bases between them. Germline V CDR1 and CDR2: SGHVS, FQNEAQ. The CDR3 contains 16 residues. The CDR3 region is CASTEGGRALVYEQYF. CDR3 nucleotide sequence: TGTGCCAGCACCGAGGGGGGTAGGGCTCTAGTTTACGAGCAGTACTTC.

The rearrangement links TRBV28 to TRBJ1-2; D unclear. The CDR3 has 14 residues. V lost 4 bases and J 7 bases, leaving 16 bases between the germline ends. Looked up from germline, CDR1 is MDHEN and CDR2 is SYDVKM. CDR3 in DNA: TGTGCCAGCAGTTCCCTCCCTTCTGGGTCTGGCTACACCTTC. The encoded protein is CASSSLPSGSGYTF.

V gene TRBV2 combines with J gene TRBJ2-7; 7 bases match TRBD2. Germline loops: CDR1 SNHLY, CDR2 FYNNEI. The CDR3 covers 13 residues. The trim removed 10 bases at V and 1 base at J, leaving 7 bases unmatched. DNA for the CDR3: TGTGCCACCCTGGGGGGGGATTCCTACGAGCAGTACTTC. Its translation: CATLGGDSYEQYF.

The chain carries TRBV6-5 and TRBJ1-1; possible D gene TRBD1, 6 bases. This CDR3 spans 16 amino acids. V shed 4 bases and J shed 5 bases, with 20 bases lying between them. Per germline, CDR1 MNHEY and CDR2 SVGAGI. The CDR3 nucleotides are TGTGCCAGCAGTTTAGGGTATGGTAGGGGGATAACTGAAGCTTTCTTT. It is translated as CASSLGYGRGITEAFF.

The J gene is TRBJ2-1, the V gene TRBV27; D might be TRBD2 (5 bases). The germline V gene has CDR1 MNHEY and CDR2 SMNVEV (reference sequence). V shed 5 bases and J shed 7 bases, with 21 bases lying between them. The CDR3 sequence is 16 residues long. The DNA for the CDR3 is TGTGCCAGCAGTACTAGACGGGCACTCGGCGGAAATGAGCAGTTCTTC. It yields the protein CASSTRRALGGNEQFF.

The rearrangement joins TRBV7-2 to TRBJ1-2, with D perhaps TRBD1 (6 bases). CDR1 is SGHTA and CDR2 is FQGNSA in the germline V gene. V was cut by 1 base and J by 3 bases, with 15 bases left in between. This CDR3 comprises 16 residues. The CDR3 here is CASSLVAGVQDYGYTF. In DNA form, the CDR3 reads TGTGCCAGCAGCTTAGTGGCAGGGGTACAGGACTATGGCTACACCTTC.

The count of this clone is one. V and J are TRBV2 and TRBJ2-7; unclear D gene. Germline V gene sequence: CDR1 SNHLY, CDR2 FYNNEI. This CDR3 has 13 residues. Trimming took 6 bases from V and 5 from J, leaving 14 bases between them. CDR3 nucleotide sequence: TGTGCCAGCAGGGCCTCGTCTGGCCACGAGCAGTACTTC. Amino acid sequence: CASRASSGHEQYF.

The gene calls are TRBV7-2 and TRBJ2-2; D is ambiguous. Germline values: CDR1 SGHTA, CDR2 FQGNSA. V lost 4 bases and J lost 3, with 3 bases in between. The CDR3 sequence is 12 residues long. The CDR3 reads CASSSYTGELFF. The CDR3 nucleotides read TGTGCCAGCAGCTCGTACACCGGGGAGCTGTTTTTT.

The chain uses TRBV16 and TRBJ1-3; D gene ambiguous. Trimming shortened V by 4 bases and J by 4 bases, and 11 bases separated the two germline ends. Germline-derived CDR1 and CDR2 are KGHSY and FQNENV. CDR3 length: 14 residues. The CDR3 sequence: CASSPEISGNTIYF. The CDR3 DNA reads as TGTGCCAGCAGCCCTGAAATTTCCGGAAACACCATATATTTT.